Given below is one TCR beta chain in context. Its antigen is still unknown. V shed 3 bases and J 2 bases; nucleotides not matched to a gene: 6. The CDR3 is 16 amino acids. Germline V lookup: CDR1 ENHRY, CDR2 SYGVKD. Primers for the PCR totalled 60 Vbeta and 13 Jbeta. TCRdb's table, derived via immunoSEQ multiplex PCR, lists solely in-frame clones and lacks some. The table has approximately 200,000 clones, nearly 80% seen once. These data belong to a study of cytomegalovirus exposure and HLA in healthy donors. Study-wide points: Earlier analysis looked at TCR beta V segments, and most were productive about 90% or about 30% of the time. Reported performance of the classifier showed diagnosis of cytomegalovirus status with high specificity and sensitivity.

This TCR came from a young man in good health and CMV-seronegative. Sequenced material: PBMCs. This chain links TRBV10-3 with TRBJ2-2, with 7 bases lining up with TRBD1. The CDR3 here is CAISDRDRHNTGELFF. The CDR3 DNA is TGTGCCATCAGTGACCGGGACAGACACAACACCGGGGAGCTGTTTTTT.